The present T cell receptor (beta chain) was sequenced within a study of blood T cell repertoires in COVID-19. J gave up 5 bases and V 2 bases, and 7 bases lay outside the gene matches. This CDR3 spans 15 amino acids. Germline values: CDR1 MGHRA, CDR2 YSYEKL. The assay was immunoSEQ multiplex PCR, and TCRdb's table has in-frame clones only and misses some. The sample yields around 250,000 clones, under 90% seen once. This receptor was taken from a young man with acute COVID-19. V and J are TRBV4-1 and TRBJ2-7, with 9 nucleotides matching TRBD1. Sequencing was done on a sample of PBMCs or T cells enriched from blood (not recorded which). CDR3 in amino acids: CASSQSPTGGHEQYV. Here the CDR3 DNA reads TGCGCCAGCAGCCAATCCCCGACAGGGGGGCACGAGCAGTACGTC.